This TCR beta chain comes out of a study of T-cell reconstitution after alpha-beta-depleted transplantation in children (TCRdb year 2016). With regard to the full study: Using TCR repertoire profiling, the study followed T-cell immune reconstitution in a quantitative way in children after TCRalphabeta/CD19-depleted allogeneic hematopoietic cell transplantation. Broad study findings and their caveats: In some patients, the high TCRbeta diversity seen at day 60 was put down to recipient T cells and intrathymic progenitors that had survived conditioning. The apparently early alphabetaT-cell count recovery about two months after transplant was reportedly dependent on only several hundred rapidly expanded clones derived from non-depleted graft cells. The frequencies of hyperexpanded clones fell over the following months, and after one year, T-cell counts and TCRbeta diversity were mostly attributed to newly produced T cells.

CDR1 and CDR2 were assigned from the germline V gene as SGHAT and FQNNGV. Trimming takes 1 base off V and 6 bases off J; junction bases not matched to a gene: 7. The CDR3 holds 17 amino acids from the cysteine to the phenylalanine. The entry retains the CDR3 DNA only, 51 bases that are in frame from base 1. This clonotype has at least ten counts. Its antigen is unknown. One base away there is no much larger clone; base qualities are not given. Per the publication, the treatment or condition label means: allogeneic hematopoietic cell transplantation with graft depleted of TCRalphabeta T cells and CD19 B cells. TCRalphabeta/CD19-depleted allogeneic hematopoietic cell grafts were given to the transplant recipients, all of whom were children. Library construction relied on PCR. Sequenced on an Illumina HiSeq 2500. TCR library preparation used molecular barcoding, with unique molecular identifiers applied to normalize quantification of the TCRbeta repertoire. Using fastp at Q25 and MiXCR, TCRdb reprocessed the public reads and kept productive beta chains. Merged by CDR3 protein, the rows form single entries marked with the most common genes and DNA. The sample table records roughly 670,000 distinct CDR3 sequences; roughly 13% of these occur just once. The top ten clonotypes cover about 0.79% of the sample.

The sequence derives from a girl aged 2-9 years with congenital amegakaryocytic thrombocytopenia, due to receive a stem cell transplant. Sequenced here: PBMCs, sampled before TCRalphabeta/CD19-depleted stem cell transplant. Recombination linked TRBV11-2 to TRBJ2-1; TRBD2 lines up with 12 middle nucleotides. The CDR3 loop reads CASSLVQTSGRSNEQFF. The DNA sequence is as follows: TGTGCCAGCAGCTTAGTCCAGACTAGCGGGAGATCCAATGAGCAGTTCTTC.